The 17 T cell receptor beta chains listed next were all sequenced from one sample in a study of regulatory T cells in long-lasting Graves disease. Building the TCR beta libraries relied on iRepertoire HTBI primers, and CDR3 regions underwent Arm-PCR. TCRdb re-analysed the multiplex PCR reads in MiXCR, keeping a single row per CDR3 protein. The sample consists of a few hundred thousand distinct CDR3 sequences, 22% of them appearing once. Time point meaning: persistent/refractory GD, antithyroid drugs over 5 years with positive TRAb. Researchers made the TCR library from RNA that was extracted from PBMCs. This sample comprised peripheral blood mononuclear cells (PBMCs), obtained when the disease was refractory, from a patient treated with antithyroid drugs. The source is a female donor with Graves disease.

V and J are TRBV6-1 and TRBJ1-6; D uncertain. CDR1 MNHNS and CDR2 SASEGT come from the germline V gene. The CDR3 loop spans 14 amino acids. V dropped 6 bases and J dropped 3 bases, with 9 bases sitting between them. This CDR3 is CASSSDFYNSPLHF. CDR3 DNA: TGTGCCAGCAGCTCCGACTTCTATAATTCACCCCTCCACTTT.

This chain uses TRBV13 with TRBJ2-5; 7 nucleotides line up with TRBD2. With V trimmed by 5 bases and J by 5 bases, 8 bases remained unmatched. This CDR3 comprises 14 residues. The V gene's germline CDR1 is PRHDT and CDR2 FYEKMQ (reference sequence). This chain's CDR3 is CASSPRTSDETQYF. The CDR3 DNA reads TGTGCCAGCAGCCCCCGGACTAGTGATGAGACCCAGTACTTC.

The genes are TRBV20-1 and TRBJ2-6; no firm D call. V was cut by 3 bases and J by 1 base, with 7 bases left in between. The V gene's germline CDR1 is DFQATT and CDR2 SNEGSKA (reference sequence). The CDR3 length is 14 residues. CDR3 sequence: CSASKGSGANVLTF. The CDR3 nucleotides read TGCAGTGCTAGTAAAGGGTCTGGGGCCAACGTCCTGACTTTC.

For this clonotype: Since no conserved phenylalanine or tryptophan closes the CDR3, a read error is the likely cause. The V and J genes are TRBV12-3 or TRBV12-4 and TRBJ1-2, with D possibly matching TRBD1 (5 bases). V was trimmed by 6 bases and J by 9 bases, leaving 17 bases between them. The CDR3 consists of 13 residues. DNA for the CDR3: TGTGCCAGCAGGTCGCGGACACGGAGGCGCTACACCCTC. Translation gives CASRSRTRRRYTL.

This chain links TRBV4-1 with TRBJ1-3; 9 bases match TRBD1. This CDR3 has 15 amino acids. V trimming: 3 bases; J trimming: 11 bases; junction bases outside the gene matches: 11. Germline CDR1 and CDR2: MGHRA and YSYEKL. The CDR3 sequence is CASSHPGQGDFAIYF. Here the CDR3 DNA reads TGCGCCAGCAGCCACCCGGGACAGGGTGATTTCGCCATATATTTT.

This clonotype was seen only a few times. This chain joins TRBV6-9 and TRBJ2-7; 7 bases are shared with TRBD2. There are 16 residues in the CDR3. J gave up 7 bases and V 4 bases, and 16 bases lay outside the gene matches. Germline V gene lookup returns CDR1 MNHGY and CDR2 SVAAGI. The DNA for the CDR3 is TGTGCCAGCAGTTGGGGGAGGGCGGGGCGGAGTTATGAGCAGTACTTC. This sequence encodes CASSWGRAGRSYEQYF.

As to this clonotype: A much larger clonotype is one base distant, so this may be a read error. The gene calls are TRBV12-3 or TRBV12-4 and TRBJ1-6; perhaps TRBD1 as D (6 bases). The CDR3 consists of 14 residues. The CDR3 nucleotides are TGTGCCAGCAGCCTAACAGGGTTGGATTCACCCCTCCGCTTT. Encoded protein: CASSLTGLDSPLRF.

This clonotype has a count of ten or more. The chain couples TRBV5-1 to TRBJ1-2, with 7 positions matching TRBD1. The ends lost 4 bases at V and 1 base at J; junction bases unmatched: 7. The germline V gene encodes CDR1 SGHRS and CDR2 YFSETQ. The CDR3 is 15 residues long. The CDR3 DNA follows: TGCGCCAGCAGCCCAGGGACAGCACTTAACTATGGCTACACCTTC. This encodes CASSPGTALNYGYTF.

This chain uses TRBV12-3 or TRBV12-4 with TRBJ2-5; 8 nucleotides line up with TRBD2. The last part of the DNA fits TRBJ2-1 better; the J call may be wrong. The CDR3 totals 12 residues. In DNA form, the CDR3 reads TGTGCCAGCAGGTCGGGACTAGATGAGCAGTTCTTC. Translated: CASRSGLDEQFF.

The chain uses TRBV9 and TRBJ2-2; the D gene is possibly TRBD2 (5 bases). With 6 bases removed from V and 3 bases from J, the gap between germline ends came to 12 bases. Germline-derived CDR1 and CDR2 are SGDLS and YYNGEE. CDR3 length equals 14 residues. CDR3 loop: CASNNGGDTGELFF. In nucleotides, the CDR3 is TGTGCCAGCAATAACGGAGGAGACACCGGGGAGCTGTTTTTT.

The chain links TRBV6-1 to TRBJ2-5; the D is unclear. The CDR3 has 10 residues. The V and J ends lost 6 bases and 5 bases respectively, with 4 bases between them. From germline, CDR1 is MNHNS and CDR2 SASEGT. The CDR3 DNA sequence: TGTGCCAGCAGGTGGGAGACCCAGTACTTC. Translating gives CASRWETQYF.

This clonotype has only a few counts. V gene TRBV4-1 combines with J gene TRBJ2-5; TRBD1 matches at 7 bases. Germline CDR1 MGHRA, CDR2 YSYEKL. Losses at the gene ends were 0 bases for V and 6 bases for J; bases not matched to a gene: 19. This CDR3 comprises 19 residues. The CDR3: CASSQDQGARQGVTKTQYF. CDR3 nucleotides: TGCGCCAGCAGCCAAGATCAAGGCGCGAGACAGGGTGTGACGAAGACCCAGTACTTC.

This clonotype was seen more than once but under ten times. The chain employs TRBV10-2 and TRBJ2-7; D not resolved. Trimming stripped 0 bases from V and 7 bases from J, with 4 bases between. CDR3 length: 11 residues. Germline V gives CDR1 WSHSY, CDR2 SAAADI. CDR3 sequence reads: CASSESWEQYF. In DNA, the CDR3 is TGCGCCAGCAGTGAGTCGTGGGAGCAGTACTTC.

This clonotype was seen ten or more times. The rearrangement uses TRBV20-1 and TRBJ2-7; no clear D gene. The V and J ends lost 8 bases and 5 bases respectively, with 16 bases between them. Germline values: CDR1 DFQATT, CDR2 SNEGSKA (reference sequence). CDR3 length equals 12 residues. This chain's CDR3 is CSPLGSLDEQYF. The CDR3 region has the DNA TGCAGTCCCCTCGGAAGTCTGGACGAGCAGTACTTC.

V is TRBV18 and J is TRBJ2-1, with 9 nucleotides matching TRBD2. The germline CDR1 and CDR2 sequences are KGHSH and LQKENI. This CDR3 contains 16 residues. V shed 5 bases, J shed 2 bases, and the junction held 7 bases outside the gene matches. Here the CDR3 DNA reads TGTGCCAGCTCAGCATCAGCGGGAGGAACCTACAATGAGCAGTTCTTC. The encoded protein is CASSASAGGTYNEQFF.

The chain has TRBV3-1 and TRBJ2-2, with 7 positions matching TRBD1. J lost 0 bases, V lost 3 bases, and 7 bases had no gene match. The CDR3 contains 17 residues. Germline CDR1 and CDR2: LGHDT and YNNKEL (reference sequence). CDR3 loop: CASSQHPGTANTGELFF. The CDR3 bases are TGTGCCAGCAGCCAGCACCCCGGGACAGCGAACACCGGGGAGCTGTTTTTT.

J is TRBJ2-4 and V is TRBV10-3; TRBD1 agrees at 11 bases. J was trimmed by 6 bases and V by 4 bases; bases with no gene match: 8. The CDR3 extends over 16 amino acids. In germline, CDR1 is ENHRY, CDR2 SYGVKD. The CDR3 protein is CAISAQGQGAGNIQYF. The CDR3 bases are TGTGCCATCAGTGCCCAAGGACAGGGGGCGGGAAACATTCAGTACTTC.